A single sample gave rise to the 19 T cell receptor beta chains below, sequenced in a study of blood T cell repertoires in COVID-19. Sequencing used immunoSEQ multiplex PCR; TCRdb keeps in-frame clones, though not all of them. The sample has roughly 100,000 clones, 70% to 90% seen once. Sequencing used peripheral blood. The source of these receptors is a man aged 45 to 65 in a cohort sampled during active COVID-19.

The sample holds one count of this clone. The chain uses TRBV10-3 and TRBJ1-5; 7 bases map to TRBD1. CDR1 is ENHRY, CDR2 SYGVKD, per germline. The ends lost 5 bases at V and 5 bases at J; junction bases unmatched: 9. There are 15 residues in the CDR3. CDR3 DNA sequence: TGTGCCATCAGTAGTCAGGGACAGCCAGATCAGCCCCAGCATTTT. This gives the protein CAISSQGQPDQPQHF.

The chain links TRBV6-6 to TRBJ1-2; a possible D gene is TRBD1 (5 bases). Per germline, CDR1 MNHNY and CDR2 SVGAGI (reference sequence). The V end was cut by 11 bases, the J end by 7 bases, with 23 bases between. This CDR3 is 14 amino acids long. CDR3 nucleotides: TGTGCCGGGGGGGACGGATTTAGGGCTCTTGGCTACACCTTC. Residues: CAGGDGFRALGYTF.

J is TRBJ2-7 and V is TRBV6-5; tentatively, D is TRBD2 (6 bases). The germline V and J ends were trimmed by 4 bases and 0 bases, with 10 bases remaining between them. CDR1 and CDR2 from the germline V gene are MNHEY and SVGAGI. The CDR3 has 14 residues. Here the CDR3 reads CASSFSGSSYEQYF. DNA of the CDR3: TGTGCCAGCAGTTTTAGCGGAAGCTCCTACGAGCAGTACTTC.

This sequence joins TRBV3-1 (or the pseudogene TRBV3-2) and TRBJ1-1; D is perhaps TRBD1 (6 bases). Germline V CDR1 and CDR2: LGHDT, YNNKEL (reference sequence). The V gene lost 2 bases and the J gene lost 3 bases, with 10 bases spanning the gap. This CDR3 is 14 amino acids long. CDR3 sequence: CASSQPGHDTEAFF. Written as DNA, the CDR3 is TGTGCCAGCAGCCAACCGGGACACGACACTGAAGCTTTCTTT.

V gene TRBV7-9 combines with J gene TRBJ2-1; weak D call: TRBD1 (5 bases). CDR1 and CDR2 from the germline V gene are SEHNR and FQNEAQ (reference sequence). The CDR3 consists of 13 residues. The V and J ends lost 1 base and 10 bases respectively, with 11 bases between them. The CDR3 coding sequence is TGTGCCAGCAGCTTAGGGGGCCCGAAAGAGCAGTTCTTC. Translating it yields CASSLGGPKEQFF.

The CDR3 is CASNGGANQPQHF. In DNA form, the CDR3 reads TGTGCCAGCAACGGTGGGGCCAATCAGCCCCAGCATTTT. This chain joins TRBV6-6 and TRBJ1-5, with a weak D call TRBD1 (5 bases). Germline V gene sequence: CDR1 MNHNY, CDR2 SVGAGI (reference sequence). The CDR3 totals 13 residues. The V gene lost 7 bases and the J gene lost 3 bases, with 10 bases spanning the gap.

This chain connects TRBV2 to TRBJ2-1; 8 bases are a match to TRBD2. The CDR3 is 15 amino acids. Trimming removed 6 bases from V and 1 base from J; junction bases left unmatched: 5. The V gene's germline CDR1 is SNHLY and CDR2 FYNNEI. The CDR3 DNA follows: TGTGCCAGCAGCGGGAGCGGGGGTTCCTACAATGAGCAGTTCTTC. It is translated as CASSGSGGSYNEQFF.

The genes are TRBV5-1 and TRBJ2-3; 8 positions agree with TRBD1. Germline CDR1 is SGHRS and CDR2 is YFSETQ. V dropped 4 bases and J dropped 5; count of bases not matched to a gene: 6. This CDR3 comprises 14 residues. The CDR3 DNA reads TGCGCCAGCAGCCCGACAGGGGAGCTAGATACGCAGTATTTT. Amino acids: CASSPTGELDTQYF.

The V call is TRBV4-3, the J call TRBJ1-5; 12 positions match TRBD1. This CDR3 spans 20 amino acids. Germline V gene sequence: CDR1 LGHNA, CDR2 YSLEER. Trimming took 3 bases from V and 2 from J; bases not matched to a gene: 14. The CDR3 DNA is TGCGCCAGCAGCCAGTACCTAGGGGACAGGGGGCCGAGGGGCAATCAGCCCCAGCATTTT. Encoded protein: CASSQYLGDRGPRGNQPQHF.

The chain is built from TRBV4-2 and TRBJ2-7; no firm D call. This CDR3 region has 13 residues. The V gene's germline CDR1 is LGHNA and CDR2 YNFKEQ. V was shortened by 0 bases and J by 3 bases, with 6 bases between the two germline ends. The DNA for the CDR3 is TGTGCCAGCAGCCAAGATTTAATCTACGAGCAGTACTTC. Residues: CASSQDLIYEQYF.

The V call is TRBV2, the J call TRBJ2-7; tentatively, D is TRBD1 (6 bases). CDR1 SNHLY and CDR2 FYNNEI come from the germline V gene. Trimming shortened V by 6 bases and J by 3 bases, and 12 bases separated the two germline ends. The CDR3 extends over 13 amino acids. CDR3 in DNA: TGTGCCAGCAGCCGACAGGTCGGCTACGAGCAGTACTTC. Encoded protein: CASSRQVGYEQYF.

The chain combines TRBV7-2 with TRBJ2-7; 9 positions match TRBD1. The CDR3 has 14 residues. The germline V gene encodes CDR1 SGHTA and CDR2 FQGNSA. J was trimmed by 2 bases and V by 5 bases; bases with no gene match: 4. The CDR3 nucleotides read TGTGCCAGCAGCCCGACAGGGGGACCCTACGAGCAGTACTTC. It specifies CASSPTGGPYEQYF.

V gene TRBV5-1 combines with J gene TRBJ2-1; 13 bases match TRBD2. The CDR3 contains 15 residues. V dropped 5 bases and J dropped 9; count of bases not matched to a gene: 8. Germline values: CDR1 SGHRS, CDR2 YFSETQ. The CDR3 protein is CASSPRLAGGSEQFF. CDR3 in DNA: TGCGCCAGCAGTCCGAGACTAGCGGGGGGAAGTGAGCAGTTCTTC.

V gene TRBV11-1 combines with J gene TRBJ2-7; 8 positions match TRBD2. The CDR3 contains 15 residues. Germline V lookup: CDR1 SGHAT, CDR2 FQDESV (reference sequence). J was trimmed by 3 bases and V by 5 bases; bases with no gene match: 9. DNA of the CDR3: TGTGCCAGCAGCACCGGGGGGGCGCAAAACTACGAGCAGTACGTC. This translates into CASSTGGAQNYEQYV.

The V call is TRBV2, the J call TRBJ2-7; no definite D call. The CDR3 extends over 12 amino acids. V lost 7 bases and J 6 bases, leaving 13 bases between the germline ends. The germline V gene encodes CDR1 SNHLY and CDR2 FYNNEI. CDR3: CASTMSSLEQYV. The CDR3 DNA follows: TGTGCCAGCACTATGTCGTCTCTCGAGCAGTACGTC.

The chain joins TRBV7-2 to TRBJ2-5; D call uncertain. In germline, CDR1 is SGHTA, CDR2 FQGNSA. Trimming removed 6 bases from V and 1 base from J, with 15 bases in between. There are 15 residues in the CDR3. The CDR3 DNA reads TGTGCCAGCAGTCTTTCCCGGGTGCTCCAAGAGACCCAGTACTTC. Protein: CASSLSRVLQETQYF.

The V call is TRBV7-2, the J call TRBJ1-6; TRBD1 is a possible D gene (6 bases). The CDR3 spans 17 residues. V was shortened by 4 bases and J by 1 base, with 14 bases between the two germline ends. The germline gives CDR1 SGHTA, CDR2 FQGNSA. The CDR3 loop is CASSSRGVRSYNSPLHF. The CDR3 DNA sequence: TGTGCCAGCAGCTCCAGGGGAGTTCGTTCCTATAATTCACCCCTCCACTTT.

This chain joins TRBV7-3 and TRBJ1-1, with D hard to call. This CDR3 is 13 amino acids long. Trimming removed 5 bases from V and 1 base from J, with 8 bases in between. Germline CDR1 reads SGHTA; CDR2 reads FQGTGA. The CDR3 loop is CASSRQQNTEAFF. In DNA, the CDR3 is TGTGCCAGCAGCCGCCAACAGAACACTGAAGCTTTCTTT.

The V call is TRBV7-9, the J call TRBJ1-1; TRBD1 might be the D (6 bases). The germline V gene has CDR1 SEHNR and CDR2 FQNEAQ (reference sequence). V lost 2 bases and J 11 bases, leaving 12 bases between the germline ends. This CDR3 contains 12 residues. For the CDR3, the DNA is TGTGCCAGCAGCTTAAGGGGGGGACTTGCTTTCTTT. Encoded protein: CASSLRGGLAFF.